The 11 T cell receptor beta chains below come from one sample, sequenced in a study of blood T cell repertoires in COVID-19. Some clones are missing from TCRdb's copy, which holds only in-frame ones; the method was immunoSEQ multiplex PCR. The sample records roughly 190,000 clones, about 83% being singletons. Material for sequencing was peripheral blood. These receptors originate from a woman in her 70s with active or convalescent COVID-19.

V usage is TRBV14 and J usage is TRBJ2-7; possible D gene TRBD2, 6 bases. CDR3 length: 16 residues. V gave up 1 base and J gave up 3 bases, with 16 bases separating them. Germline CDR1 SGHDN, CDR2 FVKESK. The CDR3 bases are TGTGCCAGCAGCCAAGCGCCTGGAGGGCAGTACTACGAGCAGTACTTC. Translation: CASSQAPGGQYYEQYF.

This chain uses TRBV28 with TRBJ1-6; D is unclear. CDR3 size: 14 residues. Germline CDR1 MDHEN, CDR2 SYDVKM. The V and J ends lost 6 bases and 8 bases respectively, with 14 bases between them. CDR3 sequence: CASSLEEADSPLHF. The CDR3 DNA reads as TGTGCCAGCAGCTTGGAGGAGGCCGATTCACCCCTCCACTTT. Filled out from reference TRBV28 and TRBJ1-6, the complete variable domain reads DVKVTQSSRYLVKRTGEKVFLECVQDMDHENMFWYRQDPGLGLRLIYFSYDVKMKEKGDIPEGYSVSREKKERFSLILESASTNQTSMYLCASSLEEADSPLHFGNGTRLTVT.

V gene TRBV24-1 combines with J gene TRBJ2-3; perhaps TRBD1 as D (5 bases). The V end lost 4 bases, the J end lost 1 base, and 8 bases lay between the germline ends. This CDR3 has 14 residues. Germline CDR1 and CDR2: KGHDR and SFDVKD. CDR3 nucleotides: TGTGCCACCAGTGAACCAGGGCGCACAGATACGCAGTATTTT. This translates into CATSEPGRTDTQYF.

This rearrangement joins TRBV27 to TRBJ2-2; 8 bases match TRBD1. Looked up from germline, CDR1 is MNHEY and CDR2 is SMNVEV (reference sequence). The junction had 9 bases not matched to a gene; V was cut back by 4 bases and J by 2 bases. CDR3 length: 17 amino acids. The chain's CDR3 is CASSSLLTGGNTGELFF. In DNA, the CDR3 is TGTGCCAGCAGTTCCCTCTTAACAGGGGGAAACACCGGGGAGCTGTTTTTT.

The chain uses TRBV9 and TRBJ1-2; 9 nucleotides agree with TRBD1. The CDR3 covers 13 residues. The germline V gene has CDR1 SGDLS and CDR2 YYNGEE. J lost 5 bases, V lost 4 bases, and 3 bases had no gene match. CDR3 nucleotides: TGTGCCAGCAGCCCTGACAGGGGGTATGGCTACACCTTC. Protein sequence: CASSPDRGYGYTF.

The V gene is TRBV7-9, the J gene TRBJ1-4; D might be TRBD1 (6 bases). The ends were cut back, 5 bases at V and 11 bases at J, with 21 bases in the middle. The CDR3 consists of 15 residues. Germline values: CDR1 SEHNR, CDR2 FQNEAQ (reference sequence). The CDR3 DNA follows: TGTGCCAGCAGCCCAGGGCAGGGGCGATGGGACAAACTGTTTTTT. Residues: CASSPGQGRWDKLFF.

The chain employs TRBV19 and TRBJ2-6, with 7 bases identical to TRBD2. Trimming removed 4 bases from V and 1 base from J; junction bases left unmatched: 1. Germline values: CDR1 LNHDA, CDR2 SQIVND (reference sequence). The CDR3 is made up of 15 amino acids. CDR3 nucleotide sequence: TGTGCCAGTAGTAGGGGGGGATCTGGGGCCAACGTCCTGACTTTC. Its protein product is CASSRGGSGANVLTF.

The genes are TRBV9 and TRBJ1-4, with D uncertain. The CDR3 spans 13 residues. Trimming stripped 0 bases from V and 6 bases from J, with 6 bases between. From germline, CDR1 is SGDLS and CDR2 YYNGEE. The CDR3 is CASSVEGDEKLFF. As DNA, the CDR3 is TGTGCCAGCAGCGTAGAGGGAGATGAAAAACTGTTTTTT.

CDR3 coding DNA: TGTGCCAGTAGTCCTTATCCTTCTAGCACAGATACGCAGTATTTT. Its translation: CASSPYPSSTDTQYF. The chain links TRBV19 to TRBJ2-3; D not resolved. Trimming removed 5 bases at V and 0 bases at J, with 12 bases between. Germline-derived CDR1 and CDR2 are LNHDA and SQIVND (reference sequence). The CDR3 runs 15 residues.

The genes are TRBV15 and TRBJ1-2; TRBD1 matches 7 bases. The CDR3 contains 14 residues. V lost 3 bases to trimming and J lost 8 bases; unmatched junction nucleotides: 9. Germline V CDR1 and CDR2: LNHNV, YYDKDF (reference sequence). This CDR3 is CATSSYRGGVGYTF. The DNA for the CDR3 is TGTGCCACCAGCAGCTACAGGGGAGGCGTAGGCTACACCTTC.

The CDR3 region is CASSLREGGETQYF. The CDR3 region has the DNA TGTGCCAGCAGCCTGCGGGAGGGCGGGGAGACCCAGTACTTC. The V call is TRBV9, the J call TRBJ2-5, with 9 bases aligning to TRBD2. CDR1 is SGDLS and CDR2 is YYNGEE in the germline V gene. This CDR3 comprises 14 residues. Trimming at V came to 4 bases and at J to 5 bases, leaving 6 bases not matched to a gene.